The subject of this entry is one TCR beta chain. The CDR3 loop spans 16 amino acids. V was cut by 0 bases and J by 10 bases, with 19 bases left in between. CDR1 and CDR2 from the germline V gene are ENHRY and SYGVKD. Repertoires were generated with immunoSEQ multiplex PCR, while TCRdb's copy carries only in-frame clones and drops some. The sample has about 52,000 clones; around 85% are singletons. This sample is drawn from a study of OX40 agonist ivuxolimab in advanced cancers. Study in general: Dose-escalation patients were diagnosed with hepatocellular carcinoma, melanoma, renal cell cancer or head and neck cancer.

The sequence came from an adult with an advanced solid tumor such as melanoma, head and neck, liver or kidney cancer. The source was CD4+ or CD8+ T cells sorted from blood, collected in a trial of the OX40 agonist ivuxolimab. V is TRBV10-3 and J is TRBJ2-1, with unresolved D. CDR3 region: CAISESTGFGVQEQFF. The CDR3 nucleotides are TGTGCCATCAGTGAGTCGACCGGTTTCGGTGTCCAAGAGCAGTTCTTC.